This T cell receptor beta chain was recovered during a study of T cells expressing NK-cell markers. Regarding the study as a whole: NKG2C+ dominant clonotypes from roughly 6 donors made up about 1.0-8% of CD8+ T cells.

The CDR3 totals 13 residues. Germline CDR1 SQVTM, CDR2 ANQGSEA. Notes on this clonotype: Its antigen is undetermined.

Reanalyzing the 5' RACE reads, TCRdb keeps one entry per CDR3 protein, without DNA. The listing contains 150,000 to 170,000 distinct CDR3 sequences. Sequencing was performed on blood T cells: a sorted CD56 or NKG2C T cell subset, CD4+ or CD8+ T cells, or bulk PBMC T cells (not recorded which). The source of this sequence is a woman aged 45-65 years in good health. The chain has TRBV29-1 and TRBJ2-1. CDR3 loop: CSGGGGSYNEQFF.